This entry concerns a single TCR beta chain. What it binds is not known. The entry originates in a study of cytomegalovirus exposure and HLA in healthy donors. Across the study: From about 179 million T cells, an earlier analysis saw approximately 120 million unique TCR beta sequences.

It was with 60 Vbeta and 13 Jbeta primers that the PCR ran. Method: immunoSEQ multiplex PCR; TCRdb's copy keeps in-frame clones and lacks some. The sample lists around 70,000 clones, nearly 80% seen once, with roughly 8.9% in the top ten. General study findings and limits: At a 0.05 false discovery rate, a later analysis found around 15,000 TCR beta sequences to be associated with HLA alleles.

The TCR was taken from a woman between 40 and 55 years old in good health and CMV-seropositive. Sequenced material: PBMCs.

As DNA, the CDR3 is TGTGCCAGCAGCTTGCCAGGGGTAGTCGGGGAGCTGTTTTTT. Protein sequence: CASSLPGVVGELFF. The chain joins TRBV5-4 to TRBJ2-2; D may be TRBD1 (6 bases). Trimming cost V 1 base and J 7 bases, with 11 bases left between them. There are 14 residues in the CDR3. The germline CDR1 and CDR2 sequences are SGHNT and YYREEE (reference sequence).